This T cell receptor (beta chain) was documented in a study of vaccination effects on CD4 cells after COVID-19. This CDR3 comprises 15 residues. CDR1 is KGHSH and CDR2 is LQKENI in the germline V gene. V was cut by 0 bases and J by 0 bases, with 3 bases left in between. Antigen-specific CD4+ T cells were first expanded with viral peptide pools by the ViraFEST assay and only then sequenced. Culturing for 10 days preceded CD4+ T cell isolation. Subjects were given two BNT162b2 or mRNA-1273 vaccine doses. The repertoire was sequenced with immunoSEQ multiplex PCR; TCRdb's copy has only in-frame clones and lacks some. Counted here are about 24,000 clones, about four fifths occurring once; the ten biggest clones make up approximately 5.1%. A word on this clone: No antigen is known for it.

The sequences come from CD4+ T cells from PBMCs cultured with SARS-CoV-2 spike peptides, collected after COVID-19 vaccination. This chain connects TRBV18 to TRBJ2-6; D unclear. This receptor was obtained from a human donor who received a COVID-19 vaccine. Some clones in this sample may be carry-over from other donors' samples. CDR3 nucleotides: TGTGCCAGCTCACCACCCCTCTCTGGGGCCAACGTCCTGACTTTC. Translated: CASSPPLSGANVLTF.